The T cell receptor beta chain under discussion was sequenced for a study of control samples from healthy donors and cancer patients. The data were produced by immunoSEQ multiplex PCR, yet TCRdb's version contains in-frame clones alone and is incomplete. Of some 160,000 clones in the sample, roughly 94% were seen once. This CDR3 spans 15 amino acids. V was pared by 7 bases and J by 0 bases, with 8 bases of the junction left unmatched. Germline V gene data show CDR1 as MNHEY and CDR2 as SVGAGI. The sequencing input was blood. The rearrangement joins TRBV6-5 to TRBJ1-2; 7 nucleotides align to TRBD1. The sequence was collected from a woman aged 40 to 50 in good health. Written as DNA, the CDR3 is TGTGCCAGCACCCCAGGGGGATCATCTAACTATGGCTACACCTTC. This translates into CASTPGGSSNYGYTF.